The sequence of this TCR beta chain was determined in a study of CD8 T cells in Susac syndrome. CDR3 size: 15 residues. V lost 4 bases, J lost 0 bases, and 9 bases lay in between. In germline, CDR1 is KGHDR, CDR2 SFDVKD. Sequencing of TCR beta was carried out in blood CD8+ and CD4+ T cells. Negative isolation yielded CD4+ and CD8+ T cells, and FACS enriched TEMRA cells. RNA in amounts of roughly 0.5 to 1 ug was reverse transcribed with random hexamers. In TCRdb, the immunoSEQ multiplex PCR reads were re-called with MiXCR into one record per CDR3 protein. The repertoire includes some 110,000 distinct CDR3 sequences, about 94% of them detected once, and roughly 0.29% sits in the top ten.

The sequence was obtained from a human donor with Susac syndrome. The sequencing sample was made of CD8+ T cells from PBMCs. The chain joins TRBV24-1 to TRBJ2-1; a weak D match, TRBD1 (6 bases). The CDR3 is CATSEGQSSYNEQFF. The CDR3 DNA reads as TGTGCCACCAGTGAAGGACAGTCCTCCTACAATGAGCAGTTCTTC.